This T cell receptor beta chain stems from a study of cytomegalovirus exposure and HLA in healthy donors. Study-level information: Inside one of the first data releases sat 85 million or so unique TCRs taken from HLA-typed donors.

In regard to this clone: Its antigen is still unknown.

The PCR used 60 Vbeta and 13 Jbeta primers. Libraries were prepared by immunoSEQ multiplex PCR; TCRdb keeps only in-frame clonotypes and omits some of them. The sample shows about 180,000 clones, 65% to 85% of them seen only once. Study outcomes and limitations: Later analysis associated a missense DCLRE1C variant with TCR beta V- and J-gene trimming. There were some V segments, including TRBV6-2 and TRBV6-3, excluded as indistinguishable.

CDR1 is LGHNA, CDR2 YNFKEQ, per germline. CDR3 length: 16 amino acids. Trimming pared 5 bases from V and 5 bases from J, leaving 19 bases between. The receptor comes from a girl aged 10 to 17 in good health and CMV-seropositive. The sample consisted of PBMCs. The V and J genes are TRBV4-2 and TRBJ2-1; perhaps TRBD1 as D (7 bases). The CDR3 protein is CASSARDSRFDNEQFF. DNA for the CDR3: TGTGCCAGCAGCGCGCGGGACAGTCGCTTTGACAATGAGCAGTTCTTC.